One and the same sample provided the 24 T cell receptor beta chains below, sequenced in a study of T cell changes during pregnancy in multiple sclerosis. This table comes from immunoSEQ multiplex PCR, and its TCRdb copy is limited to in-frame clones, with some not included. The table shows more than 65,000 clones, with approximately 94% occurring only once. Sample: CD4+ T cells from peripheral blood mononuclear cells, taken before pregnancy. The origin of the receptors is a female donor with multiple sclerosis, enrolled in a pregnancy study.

Written as DNA, the CDR3 is TGTGCCAGCAGCCCCCGGGGGGCTAGCGGGGGTACAGATACGCAGTATTTT. Amino acids: CASSPRGASGGTDTQYF. The rearrangement uses TRBV9 and TRBJ2-3; 10 bases align to TRBD2. Germline trimming cut 4 bases from V and 3 bases from J; bases unmatched to any gene: 11. From germline, CDR1 is SGDLS and CDR2 YYNGEE. The CDR3 consists of 17 residues.

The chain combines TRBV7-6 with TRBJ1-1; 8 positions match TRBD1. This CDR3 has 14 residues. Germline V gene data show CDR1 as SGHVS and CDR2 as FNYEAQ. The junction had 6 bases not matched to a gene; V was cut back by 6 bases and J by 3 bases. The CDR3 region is CASSVGQGYTEAFF. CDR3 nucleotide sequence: TGTGCCAGCAGTGTCGGACAGGGTTACACTGAAGCTTTCTTT.

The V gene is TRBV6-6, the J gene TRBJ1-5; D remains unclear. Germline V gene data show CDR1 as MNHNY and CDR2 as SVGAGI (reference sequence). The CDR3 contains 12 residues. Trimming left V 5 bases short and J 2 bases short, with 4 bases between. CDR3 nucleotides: TGTGCCAGCAGTCCCGGCAATCAGCCCCAGCATTTT. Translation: CASSPGNQPQHF.

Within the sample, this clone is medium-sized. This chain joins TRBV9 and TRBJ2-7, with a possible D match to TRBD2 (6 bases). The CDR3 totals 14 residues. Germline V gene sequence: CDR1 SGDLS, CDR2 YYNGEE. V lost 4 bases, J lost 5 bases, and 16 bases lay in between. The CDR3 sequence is CASSLRWEVHEQYF. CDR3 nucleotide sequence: TGTGCCAGCAGCCTCCGTTGGGAGGTCCACGAGCAGTACTTC.

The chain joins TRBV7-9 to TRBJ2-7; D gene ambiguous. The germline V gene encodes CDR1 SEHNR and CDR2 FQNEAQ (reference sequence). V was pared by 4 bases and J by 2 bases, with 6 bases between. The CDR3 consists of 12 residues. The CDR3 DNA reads TGTGCCAGCAGCTCCCTTCCCTACGAGCAGTACTTC. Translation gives CASSSLPYEQYF.

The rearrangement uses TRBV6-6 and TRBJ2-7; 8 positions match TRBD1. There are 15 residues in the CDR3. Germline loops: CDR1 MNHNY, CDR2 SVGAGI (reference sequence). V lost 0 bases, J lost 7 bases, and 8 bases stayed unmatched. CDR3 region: CASSYSKGQGWEQYF. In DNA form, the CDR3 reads TGTGCCAGCAGTTACTCGAAAGGACAGGGTTGGGAGCAGTACTTC.

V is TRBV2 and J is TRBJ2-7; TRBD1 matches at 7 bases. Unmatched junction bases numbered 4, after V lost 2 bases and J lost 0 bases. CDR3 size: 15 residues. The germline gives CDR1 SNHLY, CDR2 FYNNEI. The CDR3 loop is CASSERQGTSYEQYF. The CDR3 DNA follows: TGTGCCAGCAGTGAAAGACAGGGTACCTCCTACGAGCAGTACTTC.

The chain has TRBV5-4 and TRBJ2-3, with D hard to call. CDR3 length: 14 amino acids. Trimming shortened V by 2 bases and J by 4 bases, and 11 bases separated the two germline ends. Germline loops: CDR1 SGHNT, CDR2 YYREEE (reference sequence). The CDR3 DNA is TGTGCCAGCAGCTTCCGACTCCAACCAGATACGCAGTATTTT. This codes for CASSFRLQPDTQYF.

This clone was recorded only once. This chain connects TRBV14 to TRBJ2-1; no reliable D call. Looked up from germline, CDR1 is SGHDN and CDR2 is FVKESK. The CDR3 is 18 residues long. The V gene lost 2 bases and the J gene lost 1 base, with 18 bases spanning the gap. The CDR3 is CASSQYQSHTWSYNEQFF. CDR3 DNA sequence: TGTGCCAGCAGCCAATACCAATCCCATACTTGGTCCTACAATGAGCAGTTCTTC.

The CDR3 here is CASSDRVGSDTQYF. The CDR3 coding sequence is TGTGCCAGCTCTGACAGGGTTGGGTCAGATACGCAGTATTTT. V and J are TRBV18 and TRBJ2-3; 7 bases fit TRBD1. Losses at the gene ends were 6 bases for V and 4 bases for J; bases not matched to a gene: 7. The CDR3 has 14 amino acids. The germline V gene has CDR1 KGHSH and CDR2 LQKENI.

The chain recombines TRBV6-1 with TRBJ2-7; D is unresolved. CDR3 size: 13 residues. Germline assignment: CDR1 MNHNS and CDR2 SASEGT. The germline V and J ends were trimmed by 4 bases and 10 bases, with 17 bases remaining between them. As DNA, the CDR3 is TGTGCCAGCAGTGGGGCATGGGCCCAACAACAGTACTTC. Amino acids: CASSGAWAQQQYF.

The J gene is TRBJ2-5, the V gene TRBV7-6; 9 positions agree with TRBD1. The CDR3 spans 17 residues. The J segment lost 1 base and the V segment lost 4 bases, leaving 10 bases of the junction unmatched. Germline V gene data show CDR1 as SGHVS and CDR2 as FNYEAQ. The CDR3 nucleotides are TGTGCCAGCAGCTCACCCTGGGACAGGGCCCTCCAAGAGACCCAGTACTTC. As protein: CASSSPWDRALQETQYF.

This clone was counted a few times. CDR3 DNA: TGTGCCAGCAGTGACGGACAGGGACACGAGCAGTACTTC. Its translation: CASSDGQGHEQYF. This rearrangement joins TRBV6-1 to TRBJ2-7, with 8 bases lining up with TRBD1. Germline CDR1 is MNHNS and CDR2 is SASEGT. The V gene end was trimmed by 3 bases and the J gene end by 5 bases; junction bases not matched to a gene: 3. The CDR3 has 13 amino acids.

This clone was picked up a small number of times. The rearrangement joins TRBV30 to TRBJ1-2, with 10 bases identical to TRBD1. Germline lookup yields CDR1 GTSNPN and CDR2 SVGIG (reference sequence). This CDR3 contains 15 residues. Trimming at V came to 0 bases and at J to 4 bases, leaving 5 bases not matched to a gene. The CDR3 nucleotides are TGTGCCTGGAGTGTGGGGACAGGGGAGGTCTATGGCTACACCTTC. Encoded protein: CAWSVGTGEVYGYTF.

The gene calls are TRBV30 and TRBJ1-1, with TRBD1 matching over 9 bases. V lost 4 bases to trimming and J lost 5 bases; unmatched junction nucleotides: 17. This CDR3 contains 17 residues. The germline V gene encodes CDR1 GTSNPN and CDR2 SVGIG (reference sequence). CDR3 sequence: CAWTKVNPNRGQTEAFF. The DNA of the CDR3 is TGTGCCTGGACGAAAGTAAACCCCAACAGGGGGCAAACTGAAGCTTTCTTT.

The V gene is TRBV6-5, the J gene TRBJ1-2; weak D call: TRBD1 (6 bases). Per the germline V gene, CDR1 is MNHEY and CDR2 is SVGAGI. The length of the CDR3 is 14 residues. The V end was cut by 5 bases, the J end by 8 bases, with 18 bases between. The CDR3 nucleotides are TGTGCCAGCAGTCCCCTCCAGGGGCTGGGCGGCTACACCTTC. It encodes CASSPLQGLGGYTF.

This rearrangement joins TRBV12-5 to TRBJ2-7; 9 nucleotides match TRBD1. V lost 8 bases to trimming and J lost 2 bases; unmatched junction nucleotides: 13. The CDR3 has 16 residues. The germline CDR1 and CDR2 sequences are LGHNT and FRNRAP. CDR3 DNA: TGTGCTAGTTATAAGTTGCCCCGACAGGGGGCCTACGAGCAGTACTTC. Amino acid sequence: CASYKLPRQGAYEQYF.

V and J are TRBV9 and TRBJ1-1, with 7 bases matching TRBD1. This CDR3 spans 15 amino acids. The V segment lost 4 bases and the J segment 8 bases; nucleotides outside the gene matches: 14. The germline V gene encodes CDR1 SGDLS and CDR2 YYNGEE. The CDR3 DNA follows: TGTGCCAGCAGCCCCCAGGGGGTCAGACAGGGAGAAGCTTTCTTT. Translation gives CASSPQGVRQGEAFF.

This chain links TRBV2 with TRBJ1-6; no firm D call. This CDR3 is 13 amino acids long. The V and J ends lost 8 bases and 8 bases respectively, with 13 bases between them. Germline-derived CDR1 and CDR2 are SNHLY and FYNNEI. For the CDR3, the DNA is TGTGCCAGCGTAAAAGGGAGGGATTCACCCCTCCACTTT. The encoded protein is CASVKGRDSPLHF. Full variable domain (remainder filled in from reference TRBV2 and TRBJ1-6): EPEVTQTPSHQVTQMGQEVILRCVPISNHLYFYWYRQILGQKVEFLVSFYNNEISEKSEIFDDQFSVERPDGSNFTLKIRSTKLEDSAMYFCASVKGRDSPLHFGNGTRLTVT.

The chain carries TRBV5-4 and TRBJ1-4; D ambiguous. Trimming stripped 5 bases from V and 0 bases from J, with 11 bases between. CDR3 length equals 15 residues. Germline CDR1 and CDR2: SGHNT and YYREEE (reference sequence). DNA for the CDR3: TGTGCCAGCAGACCTTCAGTCGCAACTAATGAAAAACTGTTTTTT. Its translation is CASRPSVATNEKLFF.

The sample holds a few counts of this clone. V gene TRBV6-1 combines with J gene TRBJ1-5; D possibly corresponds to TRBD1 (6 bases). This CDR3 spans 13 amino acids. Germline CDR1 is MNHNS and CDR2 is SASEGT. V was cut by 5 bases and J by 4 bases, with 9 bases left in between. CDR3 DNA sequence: TGTGCCAGCAGTTCCAGGGGAAATCAGCCCCAGCATTTT. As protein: CASSSRGNQPQHF.

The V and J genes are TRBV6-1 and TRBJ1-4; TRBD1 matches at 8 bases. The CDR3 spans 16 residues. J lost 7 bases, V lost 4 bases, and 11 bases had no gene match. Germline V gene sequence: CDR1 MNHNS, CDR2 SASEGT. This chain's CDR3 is CASSGAMTGEGEKLFF. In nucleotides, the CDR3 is TGTGCCAGCAGTGGGGCCATGACAGGGGAGGGTGAAAAACTGTTTTTT.

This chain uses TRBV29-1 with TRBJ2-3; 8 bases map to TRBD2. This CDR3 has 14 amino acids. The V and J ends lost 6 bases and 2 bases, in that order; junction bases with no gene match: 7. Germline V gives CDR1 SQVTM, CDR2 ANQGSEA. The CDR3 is CSVNGLANTDTQYF. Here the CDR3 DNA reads TGCAGCGTAAACGGACTAGCCAACACAGATACGCAGTATTTT.

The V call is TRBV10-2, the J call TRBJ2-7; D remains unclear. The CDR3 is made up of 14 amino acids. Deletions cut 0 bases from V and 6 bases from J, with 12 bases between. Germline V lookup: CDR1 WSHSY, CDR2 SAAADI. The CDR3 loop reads CASSESGPPLEQYF. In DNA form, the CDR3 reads TGCGCCAGCAGTGAGTCTGGGCCCCCCCTCGAGCAGTACTTC.